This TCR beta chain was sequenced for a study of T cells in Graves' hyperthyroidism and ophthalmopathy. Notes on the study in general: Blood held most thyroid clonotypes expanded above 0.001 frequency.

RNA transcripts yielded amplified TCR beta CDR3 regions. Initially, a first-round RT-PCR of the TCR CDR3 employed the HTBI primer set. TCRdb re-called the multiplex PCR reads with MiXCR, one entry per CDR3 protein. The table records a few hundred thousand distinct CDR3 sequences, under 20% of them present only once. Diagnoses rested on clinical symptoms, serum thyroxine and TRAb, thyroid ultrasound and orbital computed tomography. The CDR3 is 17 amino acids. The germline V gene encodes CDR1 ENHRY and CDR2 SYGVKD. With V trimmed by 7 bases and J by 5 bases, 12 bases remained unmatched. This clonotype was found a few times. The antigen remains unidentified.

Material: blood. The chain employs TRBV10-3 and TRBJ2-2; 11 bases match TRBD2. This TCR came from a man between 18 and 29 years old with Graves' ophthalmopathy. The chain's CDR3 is CAITPFPTSGGTGELFF. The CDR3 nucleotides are TGTGCCATCACTCCTTTCCCTACTAGCGGGGGAACCGGGGAGCTGTTTTTT.